This TCR beta chain was retrieved from a study of T cell responses to AZD1222 COVID-19 vaccine (TCRdb year 2021). About the investigation overall: AZD1222 recipients whose second dose came at about 4 weeks and those whose second dose came at about 12 weeks were combined into one group, since spike-specific TCR depth and breadth did not differ between the two schedules. TCR sequencing covered roughly 230 trial participants: 200 to 210 given two doses of AZD1222 and about 26 given two doses of MenACWY control vaccine. Trial participants were enrolled into age subgroups of 18-55, 56-69 and 70-plus years, which contained about 150, 27 and 61 TCR-sequenced participants, respectively. Summary of the overall study and its limitations: A significant rise in spike-specific TCR breadth and depth was observed after two AZD1222 doses relative to day 0 and relative to MenACWY recipients. The vaccine-associated CD4 TCRs covered the entire spike protein, and the dominant responses fell in regions 160-218 and 743-854. Reportedly, almost half of the unique spike-specific TCRs recognized epitopes lying outside the regions that are mutated in the B.1.351 and B.1.1.7 variants. The 56-69-year group was small, and its depth increase did not reach significance, likely because of low power. Because no day 14 peak-response samples were available, the repertoires could be characterized only after the peak T cell response. Only five to seven AZD1222 recipients were SARS-CoV-2 seropositive at baseline, limiting conclusions about previously exposed vaccinees. Participants were mostly white British and included more females than males, and it was suggested by the authors that clonal diversity may have been underestimated.

About this clone: The antigen it binds to is not known. No clone much larger than this one lies a single base away; base qualities are absent.

The CDR3 regions of human TCRbeta chains were analyzed by immunosequencing. In the source study's methods: Repertoire TCRs were matched against a reference library of SARS-CoV-2-specific TCRs generated with the MIRA antigen-specificity platform. Breadth was defined as the fraction of unique TCRs that were SARS-CoV-2-associated. Depth was defined as the fraction of total T cells that were SARS-CoV-2-associated. Using the MIRA data, each spike-specific TCR was mapped to the spike region that the TCR reacts to and placed in a CD4 or CD8 class. Log10-transformed breadth and depth values were compared by one-way ANOVA with Sidak's multiple comparisons tests. The source is immuneACCESS, and TCRdb retained only in-frame sequences with V and J called. Part of the clones is not carried over; for the studies checked, unresolved V genes explain less than half of this, and the remainder is unexplained. V and J calls and clone size are as listed in that table; D and trimming were resolved from the DNA. This sample holds about 140,000 clones; 85% to 95% were observed only once. The top ten hold about 2.3% of the sample.

Reading the label with the study, this specimen's time point is: baseline before first vaccination. Vaccinee samples were obtained from the UK trials COV001 and COV002, which included a single-blind randomized controlled phase 2/3 trial of AZD1222 (ChAdOx1 nCoV-19) in healthy adults. For TCRbeta chain sequencing, PBMC samples from trial participants were taken at day 0 and at day 28 after the second dose. Material: peripheral blood, obtained on day 0 of AZD1222 vaccination. The receptor was isolated from an adult in good health.

The bases are TGTGCCAGCAGCTCATCCAGTACGGGACAGGGGATCTATGGCTACACCTTC. Its protein product is CASSSSSTGQGIYGYTF. Rearrangement joined TRBV7-9 to TRBJ1-2, and 10 junction bases match TRBD1. The CDR3 sequence holds 17 residues, the cysteine and phenylalanine included. This entry keeps only the CDR3 DNA: 51 bases, framed from base 1. V is cut back by 4 bases and J by 4 bases, with 12 bases in the junction unmatched. CDR1 SEHNR and CDR2 FQNEAQ were looked up in the germline V gene (reference sequence).